Below, 27 T cell receptor beta chains from the same sample are listed, as sequenced in a study of beta chain features in type 1 diabetes. Reverse transcribing all isolated RNA meant expressed TCRB transcripts were sequenced. The method was immunoSEQ multiplex PCR; TCRdb's version includes in-frame clones alone and lacks a portion of them. The sample records about 150,000 clones, less than 9.5% being singletons. The sequenced sample was central memory CD4+ T cells from blood. All receptors derive from a young man in good health.

The chain couples TRBV7-9 to TRBJ1-5; D is unresolved. CDR3 size: 12 residues. Trimming pared 3 bases from V and 9 bases from J, leaving 9 bases between. CDR1 is SEHNR and CDR2 is FQNEAQ in the germline V gene (reference sequence). DNA for the CDR3: TGTGCCAGCAGCTTGACCGCAGGGCCCCAGCATTTT. The encoded protein is CASSLTAGPQHF.

This clone has more than one count but fewer than ten. CDR3: CASRGMAGVNTEAFF. In DNA, the CDR3 is TGCGCCAGCAGAGGGATGGCAGGGGTGAACACTGAAGCTTTCTTT. The V and J genes are TRBV4-1 and TRBJ1-1, with D possibly matching TRBD1 (6 bases). The V and J ends lost 6 bases and 0 bases respectively, with 14 bases between them. CDR3 length: 15 amino acids. The germline V gene encodes CDR1 MGHRA and CDR2 YSYEKL.

This clone was picked up a small number of times. The V gene is TRBV9, the J gene TRBJ2-2; 7 nucleotides match TRBD1. After removal of 0 bases from V and 0 bases from J, the junction contained 2 bases not matched to a gene. This CDR3 comprises 16 residues. Germline loops: CDR1 SGDLS, CDR2 YYNGEE. The CDR3 loop is CASSVGQGANTGELFF. CDR3 sequence (DNA): TGTGCCAGCAGCGTAGGGCAGGGGGCGAACACCGGGGAGCTGTTTTTT.

This clone has a handful of counts. The chain recombines TRBV5-6 with TRBJ1-5; 9 positions agree with TRBD1. This CDR3 is built from 14 residues. V was pared by 3 bases and J by 4 bases, with 2 bases of the junction left unmatched. Germline-derived CDR1 and CDR2 are SGHDT and YYEEEE. The CDR3 here is CASSSGTGNQPQHF. The CDR3 region has the DNA TGTGCCAGCAGCTCCGGGACAGGGAATCAGCCCCAGCATTTT.

V usage is TRBV11-2 and J usage is TRBJ2-7, with a weak D call TRBD1 (5 bases). The germline V gene encodes CDR1 SGHAT and CDR2 FQNNGV. The length of the CDR3 is 13 residues. V was pared by 7 bases and J by 6 bases, with 16 bases between. CDR3 protein: CASTQDRTPEQYF. The CDR3 nucleotides read TGTGCCAGCACCCAAGACAGAACCCCCGAGCAGTACTTC.

This clone showed up many times. The same CDR3 arises from other DNA sequences in this sample as well. The chain carries TRBV7-9 and TRBJ1-3, with 7 bases identical to TRBD1. In germline, CDR1 is SEHNR, CDR2 FQNEAQ (reference sequence). J lost 4 bases, V lost 5 bases, and 5 bases had no gene match. CDR3 length: 14 residues. CDR3 sequence reads: CASSPGTAGNTIYF. The CDR3 region has the DNA TGTGCCAGCAGCCCCGGGACAGCGGGAAACACCATATATTTT.

This clone came up a few times. This chain joins TRBV7-9 and TRBJ2-7; unclear D gene. Between the trimmed V and J ends, which lost 1 base and 4 bases, there was a span of 8 bases. Germline V gene data show CDR1 as SEHNR and CDR2 as FQNEAQ (reference sequence). This CDR3 contains 13 residues. The CDR3 DNA is TGTGCCAGCAGCTTAGGAACTCTTTACGAGCAGTACTTC. Amino acids: CASSLGTLYEQYF.

This clone was counted a few times. The rearrangement joins TRBV5-4 to TRBJ2-7, with D unresolved. Germline CDR1 and CDR2: SGHNT and YYREEE (reference sequence). The CDR3 extends over 14 amino acids. With 2 bases removed from V and 3 bases from J, the gap between germline ends came to 12 bases. CDR3 sequence (DNA): TGTGCCAGCAGCTTAGGCGGAGTCAGCTACGAGCAGTACTTC. Translating gives CASSLGGVSYEQYF.

J is TRBJ2-5 and V is TRBV30, with 13 bases fitting TRBD2. This CDR3 spans 17 amino acids. With V trimmed by 3 bases and J by 0 bases, 7 bases remained unmatched. Germline V gene lookup returns CDR1 GTSNPN and CDR2 SVGIG (reference sequence). CDR3 in DNA: TGTGCCTGGAGGACGGGACTAGCGGGGAAGTACCAAGAGACCCAGTACTTC. The encoded protein is CAWRTGLAGKYQETQYF. The whole variable domain, remainder taken from reference TRBV30 and TRBJ2-5, is SQTIHQWPATLVQPVGSPLSLECTVEGTSNPNLYWYRQAAGRGLQLLFYSVGIGQISSEVPQNLSASRPQDRQFILSSKKLLLSDSGFYLCAWRTGLAGKYQETQYFGPGTRLLVL.

The chain is built from TRBV2 and TRBJ2-7; TRBD1 might be the D (5 bases). The CDR3 spans 12 residues. Trimming took off 5 bases at V and 5 bases at J, with 10 bases between the two ends. Germline-derived CDR1 and CDR2 are SNHLY and FYNNEI. The CDR3 loop is CASSPQGHEQYF. CDR3 DNA: TGTGCCAGCAGTCCGCAGGGCCACGAGCAGTACTTC.

The chain links TRBV27 to TRBJ2-2; D is perhaps TRBD1 (5 bases). Germline CDR1 reads MNHEY; CDR2 reads SMNVEV (reference sequence). The CDR3 sequence is 17 residues long. The germline V and J ends were trimmed by 0 bases and 6 bases, with 17 bases remaining between them. CDR3 nucleotide sequence: TGTGCCAGCAGTTTATCACGTGGCAGGGTTTTCGCCGGGGAGCTGTTTTTT. Residues: CASSLSRGRVFAGELFF.

Ten or more counts support this clone. The genes are TRBV10-3 and TRBJ2-5; no reliable D call. This CDR3 spans 14 amino acids. Germline CDR1 reads ENHRY; CDR2 reads SYGVKD. V was trimmed by 0 bases and J by 2 bases, leaving 7 bases between them. CDR3 coding DNA: TGTGCCATCAGTGAGTCGTCTCAGCAAGAGACCCAGTACTTC. It encodes CAISESSQQETQYF.

The CDR3 nucleotides read TGCGCCAGCAGCCCCACCCCGAGCTCCTACAATGAGCAGTTCTTC. It specifies CASSPTPSSYNEQFF. The rearrangement links TRBV5-1 to TRBJ2-1; unclear D gene. The CDR3 is 15 amino acids. V was cut by 4 bases and J by 0 bases, with 11 bases left in between. From germline, CDR1 is SGHRS and CDR2 YFSETQ. The entire variable domain, with the rest obtained from reference TRBV5-1 and TRBJ2-1, is as follows: KAGVTQTPRYLIKTRGQQVTLSCSPISGHRSVSWYQQTPGQGLQFLFEYFSETQRNKGNFPGRFSGRQFSNSRSEMNVSTLELGDSALYLCASSPTPSSYNEQFFGPGTRLTVL.

This clone appeared many times. CDR3 in DNA: TGTGCCAGCAGTCCCTTTAGCGGGAGTGAGTTGAATGAGCAGTTCTTC. Amino acid sequence: CASSPFSGSELNEQFF. The genes are TRBV28 and TRBJ2-1; 9 nucleotides match TRBD2. The germline V gene has CDR1 MDHEN and CDR2 SYDVKM. The CDR3 sequence is 16 residues long. V lost 5 bases, J lost 7 bases, and 12 bases stayed unmatched.

This clone was recorded at least ten times. V gene TRBV7-2 combines with J gene TRBJ1-2; no reliable D call. The CDR3 covers 12 residues. CDR1 is SGHTA and CDR2 is FQGNSA in the germline V gene. The ends were cut back, 5 bases at V and 5 bases at J, with 9 bases in the middle. CDR3 coding DNA: TGTGCCAGCAGCCCCCTTTCTTATGGCTACACCTTC. This codes for CASSPLSYGYTF.

Only a few counts were recorded for this clone. The rearrangement links TRBV29-1 to TRBJ2-3; D is perhaps TRBD1 (5 bases). CDR3 length equals 16 residues. Trimming removed 0 bases at V and 1 base at J, with 14 bases between. Germline CDR1 SQVTM, CDR2 ANQGSEA. The CDR3 DNA is TGCAGCGTTGAAGACAGCCCAGGGCTTGGCACAGATACGCAGTATTTT. As protein: CSVEDSPGLGTDTQYF.

This clone turned up a few times. V gene TRBV19 combines with J gene TRBJ2-3; 7 bases align to TRBD1. Trimming at V came to 7 bases and at J to 2 bases, leaving 9 bases not matched to a gene. CDR1 is LNHDA and CDR2 is SQIVND in the germline V gene (reference sequence). This CDR3 region has 15 residues. The chain's CDR3 is CASTEKQGNTDTQYF. The CDR3 DNA reads TGTGCCAGTACCGAAAAACAGGGGAACACAGATACGCAGTATTTT.

This rearrangement joins TRBV7-3 to TRBJ2-2, with TRBD2 identical over 7 bases. From germline, CDR1 is SGHTA and CDR2 FQGTGA. The CDR3 runs 16 residues. V lost 3 bases and J lost 4; bases outside the gene matches: 8. CDR3 nucleotides: TGTGCCAGCAGCTTGAACGGCGGGGGTGGCACCGGGGAGCTGTTTTTT. This codes for CASSLNGGGGTGELFF.

This clone was seen a handful of times. The CDR3 loop reads CASSFTSGYTGELFF. CDR3 DNA: TGTGCCAGCAGCTTCACTAGCGGGTACACCGGGGAGCTGTTTTTT. The chain uses TRBV7-2 and TRBJ2-2, with TRBD2 identical over 9 bases. Unmatched junction bases numbered 2, after V lost 3 bases and J lost 3 bases. This CDR3 is built from 15 residues. The germline CDR1 and CDR2 sequences are SGHTA and FQGNSA.

This chain uses TRBV7-3 with TRBJ1-2; D gene unclear. This CDR3 has 13 amino acids. Germline-derived CDR1 and CDR2 are SGHTA and FQGTGA. V lost 5 bases and J 6 bases, leaving 13 bases between the germline ends. The CDR3 bases are TGTGCCAGCAGCCTCGCGGCGGCGGATGGCTACACCTTC. Encoded protein: CASSLAAADGYTF.

The chain links TRBV19 to TRBJ2-7, with 12 bases aligning to TRBD1. The CDR3 length is 16 residues. Germline V gene data show CDR1 as LNHDA and CDR2 as SQIVND (reference sequence). The trim removed 7 bases at V and 4 bases at J, leaving 11 bases unmatched. CDR3 sequence: CASTSAGTGGVYEQYF. The CDR3 nucleotides are TGTGCCAGTACCTCGGCTGGGACAGGGGGCGTGTACGAGCAGTACTTC.

This clone has just one count. This chain connects TRBV5-8 to TRBJ2-5; 9 bases are a match to TRBD2. The CDR3 sequence is 16 residues long. With 4 bases clipped from V and 4 bases from J, the junction kept 11 bases outside the gene matches. In germline, CDR1 is SGHTS, CDR2 YDEGEE. CDR3: CASSRPPIAGAETQYF. CDR3 in DNA: TGTGCCAGCAGCAGACCTCCCATAGCGGGAGCAGAGACCCAGTACTTC.

In its sample, this clone was seen a few times. The gene calls are TRBV5-1 and TRBJ1-5; tentatively, D is TRBD1 (6 bases). Trimming removed 4 bases from V and 4 bases from J, with 12 bases in between. CDR3 length equals 14 residues. Germline V CDR1 and CDR2: SGHRS, YFSETQ. The CDR3 bases are TGCGCCAGCAGCACCGGGACACCGAATCAGCCCCAGCATTTT. Protein sequence: CASSTGTPNQPQHF. The full variable domain, completed using reference TRBV5-1 and TRBJ1-5, is KAGVTQTPRYLIKTRGQQVTLSCSPISGHRSVSWYQQTPGQGLQFLFEYFSETQRNKGNFPGRFSGRQFSNSRSEMNVSTLELGDSALYLCASSTGTPNQPQHFGDGTRLSIL.

For the CDR3, the DNA is TGTGCCAGCAGCCTTGACAGGGTCAAAGCTTTCTTT. As protein: CASSLDRVKAFF. This rearrangement joins TRBV7-2 to TRBJ1-1, with 7 bases that match TRBD1. Germline CDR1 is SGHTA and CDR2 is FQGNSA. This CDR3 has 12 residues. With V trimmed by 5 bases and J by 9 bases, 6 bases remained unmatched.

V and J are TRBV7-2 and TRBJ2-7; tentative D call: TRBD1 (6 bases). Germline V gene data show CDR1 as SGHTA and CDR2 as FQGNSA. Trimming took off 4 bases at V and 2 bases at J, with 12 bases between the two ends. The CDR3 runs to 14 residues. CDR3 sequence: CASSYLGQTYEQYF. The CDR3 DNA is TGTGCCAGCAGCTATCTCGGACAGACCTACGAGCAGTACTTC.

This chain links TRBV18 with TRBJ1-2; 8 nucleotides agree with TRBD1. V shed 3 bases and J 5 bases; nucleotides not matched to a gene: 5. CDR1 and CDR2 from the germline V gene are KGHSH and LQKENI. CDR3 length: 14 residues. CDR3 nucleotides: TGTGCCAGCTCACCCTCGCAGGGGGCATATGGCTACACCTTC. This encodes CASSPSQGAYGYTF.

The table lists this clone with a few counts. The chain combines TRBV6-1 with TRBJ1-5; no reliable D call. Germline V gene lookup returns CDR1 MNHNS and CDR2 SASEGT. This CDR3 has 12 amino acids. Trimming stripped 3 bases from V and 8 bases from J, with 8 bases between. The DNA for the CDR3 is TGTGCCAGCAGTGACAATAGAGAGCCCCAGCATTTT. It specifies CASSDNREPQHF.